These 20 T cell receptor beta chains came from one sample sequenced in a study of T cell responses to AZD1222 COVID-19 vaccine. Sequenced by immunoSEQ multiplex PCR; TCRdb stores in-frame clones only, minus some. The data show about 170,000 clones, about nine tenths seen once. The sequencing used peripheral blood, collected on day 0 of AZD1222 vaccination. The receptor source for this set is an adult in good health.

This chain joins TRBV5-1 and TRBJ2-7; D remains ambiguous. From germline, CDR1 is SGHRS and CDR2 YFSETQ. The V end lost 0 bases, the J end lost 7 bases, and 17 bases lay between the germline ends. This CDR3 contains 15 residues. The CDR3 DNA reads TGCGCCAGCAGCTTGGACAGCCAGCTAATCAGGGAGCAGTACTTC. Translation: CASSLDSQLIREQYF.

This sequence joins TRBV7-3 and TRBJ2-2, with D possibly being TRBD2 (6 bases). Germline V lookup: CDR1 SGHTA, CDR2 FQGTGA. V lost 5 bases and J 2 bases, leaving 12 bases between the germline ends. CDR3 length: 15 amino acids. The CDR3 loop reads CASSRGLPNTGELFF. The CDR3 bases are TGTGCCAGCAGCCGGGGACTTCCTAACACCGGGGAGCTGTTTTTT.

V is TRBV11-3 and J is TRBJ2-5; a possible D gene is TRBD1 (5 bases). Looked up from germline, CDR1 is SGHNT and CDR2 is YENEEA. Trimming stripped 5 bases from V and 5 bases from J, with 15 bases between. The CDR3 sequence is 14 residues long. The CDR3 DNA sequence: TGTGCCAGCAGCGCCCGGTCAGGGCGGGAGACCCAGTACTTC. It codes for CASSARSGRETQYF.

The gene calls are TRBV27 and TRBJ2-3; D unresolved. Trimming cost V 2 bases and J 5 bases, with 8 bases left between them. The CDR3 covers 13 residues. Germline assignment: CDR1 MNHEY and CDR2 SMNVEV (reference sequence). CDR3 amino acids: CASSLNAGDTQYF. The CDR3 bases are TGTGCCAGCAGTTTAAATGCCGGAGATACGCAGTATTTT.

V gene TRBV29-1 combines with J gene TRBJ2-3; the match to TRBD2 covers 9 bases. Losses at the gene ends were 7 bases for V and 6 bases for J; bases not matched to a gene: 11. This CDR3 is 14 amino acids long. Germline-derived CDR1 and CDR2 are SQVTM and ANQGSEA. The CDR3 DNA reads TGCAGCGCTGGAGGTAGCGGGAGAGCTGATACGCAGTATTTT. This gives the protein CSAGGSGRADTQYF.

CDR3 coding DNA: TGTGCCAGCGGAGCGAGAGCAACTAATGAAAAACTGTTTTTT. Residues: CASGARATNEKLFF. The chain combines TRBV3-1 (or the pseudogene TRBV3-2) with TRBJ1-4; no definite D call. This CDR3 comprises 14 residues. Germline V CDR1 and CDR2: LGHDT, YNNKEL (reference sequence). Trimming left V 8 bases short and J 0 bases short, with 10 bases between.

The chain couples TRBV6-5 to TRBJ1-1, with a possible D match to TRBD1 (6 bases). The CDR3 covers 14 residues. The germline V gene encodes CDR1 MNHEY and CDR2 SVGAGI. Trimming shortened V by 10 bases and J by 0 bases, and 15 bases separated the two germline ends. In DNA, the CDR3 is TGTGCCACCTGGGGGGGCTCCGTGAACACTGAAGCTTTCTTT. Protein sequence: CATWGGSVNTEAFF.

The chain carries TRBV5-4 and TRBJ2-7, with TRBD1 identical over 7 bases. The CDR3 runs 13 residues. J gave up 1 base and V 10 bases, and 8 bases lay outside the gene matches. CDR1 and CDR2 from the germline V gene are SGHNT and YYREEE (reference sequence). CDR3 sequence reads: CAGRTGQSYEQYF. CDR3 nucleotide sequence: TGTGCCGGGCGGACAGGACAATCCTACGAGCAGTACTTC.

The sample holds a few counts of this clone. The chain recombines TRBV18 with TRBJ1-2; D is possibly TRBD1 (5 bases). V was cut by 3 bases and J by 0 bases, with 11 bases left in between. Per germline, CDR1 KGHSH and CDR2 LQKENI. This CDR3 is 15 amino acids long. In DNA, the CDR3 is TGTGCCAGCTCACCCATCGACAGCCCTAACTATGGCTACACCTTC. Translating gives CASSPIDSPNYGYTF.

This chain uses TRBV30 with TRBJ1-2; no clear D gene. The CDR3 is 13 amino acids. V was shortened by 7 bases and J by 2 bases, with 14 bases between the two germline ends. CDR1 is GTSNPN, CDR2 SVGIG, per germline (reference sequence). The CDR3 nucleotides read TGTGCCTACACGCGGACTGGCAACTATGGCTACACCTTC. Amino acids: CAYTRTGNYGYTF.

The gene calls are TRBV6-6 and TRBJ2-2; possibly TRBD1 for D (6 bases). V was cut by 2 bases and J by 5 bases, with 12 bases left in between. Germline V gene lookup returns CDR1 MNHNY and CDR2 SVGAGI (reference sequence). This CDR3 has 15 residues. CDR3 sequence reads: CASSYRPGETGELFF. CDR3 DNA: TGTGCCAGCAGTTACAGGCCAGGGGAGACCGGGGAGCTGTTTTTT.

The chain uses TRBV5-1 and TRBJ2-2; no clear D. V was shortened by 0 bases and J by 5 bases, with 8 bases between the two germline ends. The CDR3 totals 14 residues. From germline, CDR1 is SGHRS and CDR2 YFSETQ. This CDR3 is CASSLARQTGELFF. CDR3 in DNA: TGCGCCAGCAGCTTGGCCCGACAAACCGGGGAGCTGTTTTTT.

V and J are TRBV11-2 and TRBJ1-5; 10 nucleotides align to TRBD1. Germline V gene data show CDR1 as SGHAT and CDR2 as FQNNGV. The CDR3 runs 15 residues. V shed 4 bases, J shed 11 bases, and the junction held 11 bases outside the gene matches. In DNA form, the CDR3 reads TGTGCCAGCAGCTCCCCGGGACAGGGGTTGTGGTCCCAGCATTTT. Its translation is CASSSPGQGLWSQHF.

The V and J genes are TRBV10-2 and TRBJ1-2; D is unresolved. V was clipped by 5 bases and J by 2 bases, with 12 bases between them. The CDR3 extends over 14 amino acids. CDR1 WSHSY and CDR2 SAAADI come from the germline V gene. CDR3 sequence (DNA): TGCGCCAGCAGTACGTCTGGCCAGAACTATGGCTACACCTTC. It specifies CASSTSGQNYGYTF.

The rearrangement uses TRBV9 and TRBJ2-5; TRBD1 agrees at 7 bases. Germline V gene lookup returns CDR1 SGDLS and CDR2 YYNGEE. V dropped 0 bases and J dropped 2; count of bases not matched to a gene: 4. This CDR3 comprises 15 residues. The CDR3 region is CASSVGGQPQETQYF. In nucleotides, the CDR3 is TGTGCCAGCAGCGTAGGGGGACAGCCACAAGAGACCCAGTACTTC.

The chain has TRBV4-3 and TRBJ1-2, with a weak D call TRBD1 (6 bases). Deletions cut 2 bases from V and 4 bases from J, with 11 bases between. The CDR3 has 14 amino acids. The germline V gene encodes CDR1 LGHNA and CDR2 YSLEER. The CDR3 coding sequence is TGCGCCAGCAGCCAATCAGGGGACTTCTATGGCTACACCTTC. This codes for CASSQSGDFYGYTF.

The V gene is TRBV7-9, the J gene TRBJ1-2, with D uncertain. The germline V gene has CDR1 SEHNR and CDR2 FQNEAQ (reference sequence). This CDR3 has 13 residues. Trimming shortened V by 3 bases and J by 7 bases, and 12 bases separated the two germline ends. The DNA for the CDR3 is TGTGCCAGCAGCTTCGACATGATTGGTGGCTACACCTTC. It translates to CASSFDMIGGYTF.

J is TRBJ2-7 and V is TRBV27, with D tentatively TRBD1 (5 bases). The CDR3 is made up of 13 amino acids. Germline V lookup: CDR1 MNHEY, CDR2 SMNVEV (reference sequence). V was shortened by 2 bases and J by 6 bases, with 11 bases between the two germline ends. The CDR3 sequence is CASSLQGVGEQYF. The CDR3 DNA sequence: TGTGCCAGCAGTTTACAAGGGGTAGGCGAGCAGTACTTC.

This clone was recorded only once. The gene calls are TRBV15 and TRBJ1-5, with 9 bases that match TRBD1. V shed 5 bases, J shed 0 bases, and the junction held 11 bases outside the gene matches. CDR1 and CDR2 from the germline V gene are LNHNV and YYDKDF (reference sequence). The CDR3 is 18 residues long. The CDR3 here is CATSPGPGQGYSNQPQHF. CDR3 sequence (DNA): TGTGCCACCAGCCCGGGCCCCGGACAGGGGTATAGCAATCAGCCCCAGCATTTT. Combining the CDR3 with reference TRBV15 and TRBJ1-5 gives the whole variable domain DAMVIQNPRYQVTQFGKPVTLSCSQTLNHNVMYWYQQKSSQAPKLLFHYYDKDFNNEADTPDNFQSRRPNTSFCFLDIRSPGLGDTAMYLCATSPGPGQGYSNQPQHFGDGTRLSIL.

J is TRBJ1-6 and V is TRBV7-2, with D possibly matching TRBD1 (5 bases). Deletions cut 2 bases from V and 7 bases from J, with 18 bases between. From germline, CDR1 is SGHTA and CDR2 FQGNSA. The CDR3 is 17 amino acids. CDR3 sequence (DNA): TGTGCCAGCAGCTTAAATACGGCAGGGAGGTGGAATTCACCCCTCCACTTT. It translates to CASSLNTAGRWNSPLHF.